Each of the 11 T cell receptor beta chains below was sequenced from the same sample in a study of type 1 and type 2 diabetes patients. The PCR template was genomic DNA. Amplification of the beta chain CDR3 used 30 forward and 13 reverse multiplex primers. A single record per CDR3 protein comes from TCRdb applying MiXCR to the multiplex PCR reads. The data contain about 270,000 distinct CDR3 sequences, 40% to 50% of them singletons. Source material: peripheral blood mononuclear cells (PBMCs). Every receptor here comes from a man aged 18 to 29 with type 2 diabetes.

This clonotype was seen only a few times. The V call is TRBV27, the J call TRBJ2-1, with a weak D call TRBD2 (5 bases). Trimming left V 5 bases short and J 15 bases short, with 17 bases between. The CDR3 consists of 12 residues. Germline lookup yields CDR1 MNHEY and CDR2 SMNVEV (reference sequence). CDR3 DNA sequence: TGTGCCAGCAGTCCGCGCGATCTCGGACTGTTCTTC. It translates to CASSPRDLGLFF.

This sequence joins TRBV7-3 and TRBJ2-1; TRBD1 might be the D (6 bases). Germline V gives CDR1 SGHTA, CDR2 FQGTGA. Trimming removed 5 bases from V and 4 bases from J, with 9 bases in between. The CDR3 length is 13 residues. The CDR3 coding sequence is TGTGCCAGCAGCCGAGGACAGTACAATGAGCAGTTCTTC. Protein: CASSRGQYNEQFF.

The chain has TRBV7-3 and TRBJ1-2, with 9 nucleotides matching TRBD1. The CDR3 extends over 14 amino acids. Per the germline V gene, CDR1 is SGHTA and CDR2 is FQGTGA. The ends lost 5 bases at V and 8 bases at J; junction bases unmatched: 9. CDR3 region: CASSPGTGNSGYTF. CDR3 coding DNA: TGTGCCAGCAGCCCCGGGACAGGGAATTCGGGCTACACCTTC.

This clonotype was seen only a few times. The chain combines TRBV12-3 or TRBV12-4 with TRBJ1-1; D gene uncertain. Trimming removed 8 bases at V and 3 bases at J, with 7 bases between. CDR3 length: 11 residues. The CDR3 coding sequence is TGTGCCAGCTCCTGGGACACTGAAGCTTTCTTT. Protein sequence: CASSWDTEAFF.

The rearrangement uses TRBV7-9 and TRBJ2-5; the D gene is possibly TRBD2 (7 bases). Trimming pared 3 bases from V and 5 bases from J, leaving 13 bases between. Germline V gives CDR1 SEHNR, CDR2 FQNEAQ (reference sequence). There are 14 residues in the CDR3. The DNA of the CDR3 is TGTGCCAGCAGCTTTCAACAGGGAGGGGAGACCCAGTACTTC. This translates into CASSFQQGGETQYF.

The V gene is TRBV30, the J gene TRBJ2-1, with D perhaps matching TRBD1 (6 bases). Trimming shortened V by 4 bases and J by 6 bases, and 16 bases separated the two germline ends. The CDR3 is 14 amino acids. Germline CDR1 is GTSNPN and CDR2 is SVGIG (reference sequence). In DNA, the CDR3 is TGTGCCTGGAACCATGGTACAGGGTTCAATGAGCAGTTCTTC. It encodes CAWNHGTGFNEQFF.

The CDR3 region has the DNA TGTGCCAGCAGACCGGGGGTAGGCGACGTGAATACGCAGTATTTT. Protein: CASRPGVGDVNTQYF. This chain uses TRBV6-6 with TRBJ2-3, with D maybe TRBD2 (6 bases). The CDR3 has 15 amino acids. Germline loops: CDR1 MNHNY, CDR2 SVGAGI (reference sequence). Trimming stripped 6 bases from V and 7 bases from J, with 20 bases between.

The chain recombines TRBV13 with TRBJ2-7; TRBD2 agrees at 11 bases. The germline V gene encodes CDR1 PRHDT and CDR2 FYEKMQ (reference sequence). J gave up 2 bases and V 3 bases, and 0 bases lay outside the gene matches. This CDR3 contains 14 residues. CDR3 region: CASSFSGRAYEQYF. CDR3 sequence (DNA): TGTGCCAGCAGCTTTAGCGGGAGGGCCTACGAGCAGTACTTC.

The rearrangement joins TRBV10-1 to TRBJ2-3, with 7 bases fitting TRBD2. Trimming cost V 8 bases and J 5 bases; bases outside gene matches: 7. Germline V gene data show CDR1 as WNHNN and CDR2 as SYGVQD (reference sequence). This CDR3 is 13 amino acids long. The CDR3 nucleotides read TGCGCCAGCGGTGTGAGCGGGGTAGATACGCAGTATTTT. It codes for CASGVSGVDTQYF.

This clonotype has only a few counts. V and J are TRBV12-3 or TRBV12-4 and TRBJ1-2, with a tentative D call TRBD1 (6 bases). The CDR3 loop spans 13 amino acids. The V end was cut by 5 bases, the J end by 8 bases, with 15 bases between. CDR3 bases: TGTGCCAGCAGTCCAGACAGGTCTGGCGGCTACACCTTC. It is translated as CASSPDRSGGYTF.

The CDR3 bases are TGCAGTGCTAGCGGGACAGGGGGAAGTGATGGCTACACCTTC. It yields the protein CSASGTGGSDGYTF. The V call is TRBV20-1, the J call TRBJ1-2; 11 nucleotides align to TRBD1. V shed 3 bases, J shed 6 bases, and the junction held 6 bases outside the gene matches. Germline values: CDR1 DFQATT, CDR2 SNEGSKA (reference sequence). The CDR3 is 14 amino acids.